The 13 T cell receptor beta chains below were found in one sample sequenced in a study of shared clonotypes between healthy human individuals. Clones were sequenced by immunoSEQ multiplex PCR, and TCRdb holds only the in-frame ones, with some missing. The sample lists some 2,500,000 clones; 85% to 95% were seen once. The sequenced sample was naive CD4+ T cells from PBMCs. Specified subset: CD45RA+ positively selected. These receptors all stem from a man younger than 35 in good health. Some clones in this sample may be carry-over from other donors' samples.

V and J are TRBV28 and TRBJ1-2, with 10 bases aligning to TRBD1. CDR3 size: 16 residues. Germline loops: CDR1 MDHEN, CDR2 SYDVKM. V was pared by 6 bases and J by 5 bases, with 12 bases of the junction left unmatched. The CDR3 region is CASSSTTGGLKYGYTF. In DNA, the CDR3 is TGTGCCAGCAGCTCCACGACAGGGGGCTTAAAGTATGGCTACACCTTC.

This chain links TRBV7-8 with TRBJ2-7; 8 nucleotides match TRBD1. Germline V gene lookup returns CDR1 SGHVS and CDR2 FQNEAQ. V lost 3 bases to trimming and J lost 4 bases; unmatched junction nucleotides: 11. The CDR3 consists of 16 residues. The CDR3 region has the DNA TGTGCCAGCAGCTTGCCTGGGCAGGGGGCGCGGTACGAGCAGTACTTC. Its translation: CASSLPGQGARYEQYF.

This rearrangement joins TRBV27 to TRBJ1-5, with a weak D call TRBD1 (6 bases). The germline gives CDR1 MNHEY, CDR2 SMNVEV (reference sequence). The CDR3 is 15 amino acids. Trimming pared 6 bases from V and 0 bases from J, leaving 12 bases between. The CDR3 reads CASRLGHSSNQPQHF. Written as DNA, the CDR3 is TGTGCCAGCAGACTGGGACATTCTAGCAATCAGCCCCAGCATTTT.

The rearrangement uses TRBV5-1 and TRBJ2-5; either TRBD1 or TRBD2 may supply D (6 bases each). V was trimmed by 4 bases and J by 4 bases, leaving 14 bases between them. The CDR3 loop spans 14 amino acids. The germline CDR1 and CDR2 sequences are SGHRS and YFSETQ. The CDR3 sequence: CASSVLQGGETQYF. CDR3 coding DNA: TGCGCCAGCAGCGTACTACAGGGAGGAGAGACCCAGTACTTC.

For the CDR3, the DNA is TGTGCCAGCAGCCTACAGGGAGGCACTAATGAAAAACTGTTTTTT. This translates into CASSLQGGTNEKLFF. This chain links TRBV7-3 with TRBJ1-4, with D possibly being TRBD1 (6 bases). V lost 5 bases and J lost 2, with 12 bases in between. The V gene's germline CDR1 is SGHTA and CDR2 FQGTGA. This CDR3 is built from 15 residues. Combining the CDR3 with reference TRBV7-3 and TRBJ1-4 gives the whole variable domain GAGVSQTPSNKVTEKGKYVELRCDPISGHTALYWYRQSLGQGPEFLIYFQGTGAADDSGLPNDRFFAVRPEGSVSTLKIQRTERGDSAVYLCASSLQGGTNEKLFFGSGTQLSVL.

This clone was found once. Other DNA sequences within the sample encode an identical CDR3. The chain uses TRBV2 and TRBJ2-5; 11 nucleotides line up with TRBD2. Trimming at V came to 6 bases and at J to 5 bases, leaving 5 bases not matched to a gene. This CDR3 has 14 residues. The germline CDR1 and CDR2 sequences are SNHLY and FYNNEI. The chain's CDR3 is CASSAGLAVETQYF. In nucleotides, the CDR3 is TGTGCCAGCAGCGCGGGACTAGCGGTGGAGACCCAGTACTTC. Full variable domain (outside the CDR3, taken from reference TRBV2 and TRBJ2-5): EPEVTQTPSHQVTQMGQEVILRCVPISNHLYFYWYRQILGQKVEFLVSFYNNEISEKSEIFDDQFSVERPDGSNFTLKIRSTKLEDSAMYFCASSAGLAVETQYFGPGTRLLVL.

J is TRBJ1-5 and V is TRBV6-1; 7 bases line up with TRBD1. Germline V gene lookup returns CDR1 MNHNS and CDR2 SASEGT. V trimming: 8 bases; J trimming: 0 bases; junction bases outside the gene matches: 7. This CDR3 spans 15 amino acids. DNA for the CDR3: TGTGCCAGCCGGTGGGGACAGAATAGCAATCAGCCCCAGCATTTT. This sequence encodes CASRWGQNSNQPQHF.

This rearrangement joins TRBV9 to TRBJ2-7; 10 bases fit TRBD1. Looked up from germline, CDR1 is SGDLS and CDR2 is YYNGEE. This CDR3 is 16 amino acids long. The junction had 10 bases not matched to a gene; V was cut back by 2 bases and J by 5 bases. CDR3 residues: CASSVQSGQGMNEQYF. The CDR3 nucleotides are TGTGCCAGCAGCGTGCAGTCGGGACAGGGGATGAACGAGCAGTACTTC.

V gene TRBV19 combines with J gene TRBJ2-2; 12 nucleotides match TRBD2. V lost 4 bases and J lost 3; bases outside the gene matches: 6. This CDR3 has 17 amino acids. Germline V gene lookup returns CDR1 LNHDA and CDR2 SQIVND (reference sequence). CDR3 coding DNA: TGTGCCAGTAGTACCCCCCTAGCGGGAGGGGACACCGGGGAGCTGTTTTTT. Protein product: CASSTPLAGGDTGELFF.

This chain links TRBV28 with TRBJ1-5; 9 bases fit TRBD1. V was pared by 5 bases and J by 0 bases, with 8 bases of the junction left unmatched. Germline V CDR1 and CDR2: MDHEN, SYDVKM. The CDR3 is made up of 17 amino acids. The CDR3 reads CASSRQGDQYSNQPQHF. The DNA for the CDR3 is TGTGCCAGCAGTCGACAGGGGGACCAGTATAGCAATCAGCCCCAGCATTTT.

The CDR3 region is CASSPRTTGGETQYF. The CDR3, as DNA: TGTGCCAGCTCACCACGAACGACAGGGGGAGAGACCCAGTACTTC. This chain uses TRBV18 with TRBJ2-5; 9 nucleotides agree with TRBD1. After removal of 1 base from V and 4 bases from J, the junction contained 4 bases not matched to a gene. The germline V gene has CDR1 KGHSH and CDR2 LQKENI. This CDR3 has 15 residues.

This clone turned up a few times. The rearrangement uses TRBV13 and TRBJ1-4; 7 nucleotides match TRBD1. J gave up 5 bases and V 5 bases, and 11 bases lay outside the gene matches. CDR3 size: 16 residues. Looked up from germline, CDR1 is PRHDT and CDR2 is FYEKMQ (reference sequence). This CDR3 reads CASSRTPGTVNEKLFF. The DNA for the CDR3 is TGTGCCAGCAGCCGTACGCCCGGGACAGTAAATGAAAAACTGTTTTTT. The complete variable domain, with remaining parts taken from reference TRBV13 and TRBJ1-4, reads AAGVIQSPRHLIKEKRETATLKCYPIPRHDTVYWYQQGPGQDPQFLISFYEKMQSDKGSIPDRFSAQQFSDYHSELNMSSLELGDSALYFCASSRTPGTVNEKLFFGSGTQLSVL.

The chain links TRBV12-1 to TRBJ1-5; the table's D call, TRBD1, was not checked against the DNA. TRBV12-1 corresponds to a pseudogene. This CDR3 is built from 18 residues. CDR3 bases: TGTGCCAGCAGCCAACCCGTTCGGGACAGGGGGCATTCTCAGCCCCAGCATTTT. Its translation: CASSQPVRDRGHSQPQHF.